Following are 18 T cell receptor beta chains from one sample sequenced in a study of blood T cell repertoires in COVID-19. Clones were read by immunoSEQ multiplex PCR, and TCRdb kept only the in-frame ones, dropping some. The table includes 85,000 to 100,000 clones, just over 85% detected once. The specimen sequenced was peripheral blood. The receptors stem from a man aged 45-60 years with COVID-19, enrolled during active disease.

The rearrangement uses TRBV5-1 and TRBJ2-1; D might be TRBD1 (6 bases). The CDR3 contains 13 residues. Between the trimmed V and J ends, which lost 4 bases and 7 bases, there was a span of 12 bases. Germline V gives CDR1 SGHRS, CDR2 YFSETQ. CDR3 nucleotide sequence: TGCGCCAGCAGCATAGGGACACCGAATGAGCAGTTCTTC. It yields the protein CASSIGTPNEQFF.

This clone is a singleton in its sample. The rearrangement links TRBV27 to TRBJ2-5, with 8 bases lining up with TRBD1. The CDR3 is made up of 13 amino acids. Trimming took 7 bases from V and 0 from J; bases not matched to a gene: 1. The germline V gene has CDR1 MNHEY and CDR2 SMNVEV (reference sequence). DNA for the CDR3: TGTGCCAGCATGGACAGGGACCAAGAGACCCAGTACTTC. Its protein is CASMDRDQETQYF.

CDR3 bases: TGCGCCAGCAGCTCTAGTGTGGCGGGTGATACGCAGTATTTT. This translates into CASSSSVAGDTQYF. The rearrangement joins TRBV10-2 to TRBJ2-3, with D possibly being TRBD2 (5 bases). Trimming stripped 6 bases from V and 6 bases from J, with 16 bases between. This CDR3 comprises 14 residues. Per germline, CDR1 WSHSY and CDR2 SAAADI.

The rearrangement uses TRBV5-6 and TRBJ1-5, with D maybe TRBD1 (6 bases). Germline-derived CDR1 and CDR2 are SGHDT and YYEEEE. The V gene lost 4 bases and the J gene lost 9 bases, with 17 bases spanning the gap. This CDR3 region has 14 residues. The CDR3 DNA sequence: TGTGCCAGCAGCGTGAACAGGGTCCCCGGGCCCCAGCATTTT. Its translation is CASSVNRVPGPQHF.

The chain has TRBV3-1 (or the pseudogene TRBV3-2) and TRBJ2-7; possibly TRBD2 for D (6 bases). The CDR3 is made up of 17 amino acids. Trimming stripped 3 bases from V and 0 bases from J, with 18 bases between. Germline-derived CDR1 and CDR2 are LGHDT and YNNKEL (reference sequence). The CDR3 region has the DNA TGTGCCAGCAGCCAGCGACCCGGGGGACCACGCTCCTACGAGCAGTACTTC. Translated, it gives CASSQRPGGPRSYEQYF.

The CDR3 spells CASSERPGRYEQYF. As DNA, the CDR3 is TGTGCCAGCAGTGAACGTCCAGGGAGGTACGAGCAGTACTTC. This chain links TRBV6-1 with TRBJ2-7, with a tentative D call TRBD2 (6 bases). CDR3 size: 14 residues. Germline V gene lookup returns CDR1 MNHNS and CDR2 SASEGT. The V end was cut by 2 bases, the J end by 4 bases, with 12 bases between.

The V gene is TRBV20-1, the J gene TRBJ1-1; D is uncertain. Per germline, CDR1 DFQATT and CDR2 SNEGSKA (reference sequence). Between the trimmed V and J ends, which lost 6 bases and 6 bases, there was a span of 11 bases. This CDR3 is 11 amino acids long. The CDR3 sequence: CSAHSLAEAFF. The CDR3 DNA is TGCAGTGCCCACTCCCTTGCTGAAGCTTTCTTT.

The chain recombines TRBV5-3 with TRBJ1-2; possible D gene TRBD1, 5 bases. TRBV5-3 is an ORF, and what it does is uncertain. The length of the CDR3 is 14 residues. Trimming took 1 base from V and 11 from J, leaving 18 bases between them. The CDR3 DNA reads TGTGCCAGAAGCTTGACAGGCCCAACTCCTACTTACACCTTC. It yields the protein CARSLTGPTPTYTF.

This chain uses TRBV4-1 with TRBJ1-2; a weak D match, TRBD1 (5 bases). Trimming cost V 0 bases and J 2 bases, with 13 bases left between them. The CDR3 covers 16 residues. CDR1 MGHRA and CDR2 YSYEKL come from the germline V gene. DNA of the CDR3: TGCGCCAGCAGCCAAGATTGGCAGGGACTCAACTATGGCTACACCTTC. It encodes CASSQDWQGLNYGYTF.

This chain connects TRBV15 to TRBJ1-2; D call uncertain. CDR1 is LNHNV, CDR2 YYDKDF, per germline (reference sequence). The V gene lost 5 bases and the J gene lost 4 bases, with 11 bases spanning the gap. The CDR3 has 13 residues. The CDR3 sequence is CATSRTESYGYTF. The CDR3 region has the DNA TGTGCCACCAGCCGAACGGAGTCCTATGGCTACACCTTC. Together with reference TRBV15 and TRBJ1-2, the CDR3 gives the full variable domain: DAMVIQNPRYQVTQFGKPVTLSCSQTLNHNVMYWYQQKSSQAPKLLFHYYDKDFNNEADTPDNFQSRRPNTSFCFLDIRSPGLGDTAMYLCATSRTESYGYTFGSGTRLTVV.

This chain uses TRBV5-5 with TRBJ2-2; 7 nucleotides align to TRBD1. CDR1 and CDR2 from the germline V gene are SGHKS and YYEKEE (reference sequence). The V and J ends lost 4 bases and 6 bases, in that order; junction bases with no gene match: 9. The CDR3 has 15 amino acids. CDR3 bases: TGTGCCAGCAGCCTAAGGACAGGATTTTCCGGGGAGCTGTTTTTT. Translation gives CASSLRTGFSGELFF.

This clone showed up just once. The chain has TRBV5-4 and TRBJ1-6, with D maybe TRBD1 (6 bases). V lost 5 bases to trimming and J lost 5 bases, with 11 bases between them. Per germline, CDR1 SGHNT and CDR2 YYREEE (reference sequence). This CDR3 has 14 residues. CDR3 amino acids: CASRPDSNNSPLHF. CDR3 bases: TGTGCCAGCAGACCGGACAGTAATAATTCACCCCTCCACTTT.

The V call is TRBV6-5, the J call TRBJ1-1, with D unclear. Germline loops: CDR1 MNHEY, CDR2 SVGAGI. The CDR3 extends over 12 amino acids. With 6 bases removed from V and 0 bases from J, the gap between germline ends came to 5 bases. CDR3 sequence: CASSRMNTEAFF. CDR3 bases: TGTGCCAGCAGCAGGATGAACACTGAAGCTTTCTTT.

The chain employs TRBV29-1 and TRBJ2-2; 8 nucleotides align to TRBD1. This CDR3 is built from 14 residues. Germline values: CDR1 SQVTM, CDR2 ANQGSEA. V dropped 7 bases and J dropped 4; count of bases not matched to a gene: 8. CDR3 bases: TGCAGCGCCCTCGGACAGGGTGTCACCGGGGAGCTGTTTTTT. The encoded protein is CSALGQGVTGELFF.

V usage is TRBV5-1 and J usage is TRBJ1-2, with a possible D match to TRBD1 (6 bases). Germline V gives CDR1 SGHRS, CDR2 YFSETQ. With 0 bases removed from V and 0 bases from J, the gap between germline ends came to 12 bases. This CDR3 is 16 amino acids long. CDR3 sequence: CASSLESGHTNYGYTF. In DNA form, the CDR3 reads TGCGCCAGCAGCTTGGAGTCGGGACACACTAACTATGGCTACACCTTC. Combining the CDR3 with reference TRBV5-1 and TRBJ1-2 gives the whole variable domain KAGVTQTPRYLIKTRGQQVTLSCSPISGHRSVSWYQQTPGQGLQFLFEYFSETQRNKGNFPGRFSGRQFSNSRSEMNVSTLELGDSALYLCASSLESGHTNYGYTFGSGTRLTVV.

In this sample, this clone turned up once. V is TRBV6-5 and J is TRBJ1-4; the D gene is possibly TRBD1 (5 bases). The CDR3 length is 13 residues. V lost 7 bases to trimming and J lost 7 bases, with 13 bases between them. The germline CDR1 and CDR2 sequences are MNHEY and SVGAGI. CDR3 loop: CASKWIDSEKLFF. In DNA form, the CDR3 reads TGTGCCAGCAAGTGGATAGACAGTGAAAAACTGTTTTTT.

The chain joins TRBV4-1 to TRBJ1-2, with D hard to call. Germline lookup yields CDR1 MGHRA and CDR2 YSYEKL. The length of the CDR3 is 14 residues. Trimming left V 3 bases short and J 2 bases short, with 10 bases between. The CDR3 DNA reads as TGCGCCAGCAGCCACGTCGGGGAAAACTATGGCTACACCTTC. It translates to CASSHVGENYGYTF.

V is TRBV7-3 and J is TRBJ1-1; no firm D call. The germline gives CDR1 SGHTA, CDR2 FQGTGA. Trimming left V 5 bases short and J 8 bases short, with 15 bases between. This CDR3 contains 13 residues. The CDR3 reads CASSPALTAEAFF. As DNA, the CDR3 is TGTGCCAGCAGCCCCGCACTCACCGCCGAAGCTTTCTTT.